This T cell receptor beta chain was profiled in a study of T cell changes during pregnancy in multiple sclerosis. Germline lookup yields CDR1 SEHNR and CDR2 FQNEAQ (reference sequence). J lost 5 bases, V lost 6 bases, and 8 bases had no gene match. The CDR3 runs 14 residues. Data came from immunoSEQ multiplex PCR; TCRdb stores just in-frame clones and leaves some out. This table has some 120,000 clones, 80% to 95% appearing once. The sample consisted of peripheral blood, taken in the third trimester of pregnancy. The V call is TRBV7-9, the J call TRBJ2-3, with TRBD1 matching over 7 bases. The clonotype comes from a female donor with multiple sclerosis, enrolled in a pregnancy study. DNA for the CDR3: TGTGCCAGCAGATCCGGACAGGCGGGAGATACGCAGTATTTT. Translated, it gives CASRSGQAGDTQYF.